The clone carrying this TCR beta chain has a handful of counts. Authors' processing steps: Nucleated cell number was recorded as an estimate derived from reference gene primer amplification. TCRdb's table, derived via immunoSEQ multiplex PCR, lists solely in-frame clones and lacks some. That table supplies the V and J calls and clone size; D and trimming were determined from the DNA. Of 130,000 to 150,000 clones in the sample, about 80% are singletons; the top ten hold about 3%. The germline CDR1 and CDR2 sequences are SEHNR and FQNEAQ (reference sequence). The CDR3 runs to 14 residues. V lost 4 bases and J lost 1, with 10 bases in between. This sample is drawn from a study of blood T cell repertoires in COVID-19. Study at large: Material from acute and convalescent COVID-19 was sourced from the United States, Italy and Spain. From T cells, B-cell-depleted T cells, or PBMCs came the material, which was cDNA or gDNA.

The TCR was taken from a woman older than 75 with acute or convalescent COVID-19. The specimen was peripheral blood. The V call is TRBV7-9, the J call TRBJ1-1, with D perhaps TRBD1 (6 bases). CDR3 in amino acids: CASSSGETNTEAFF. The CDR3 nucleotides read TGTGCCAGCAGCTCAGGGGAGACGAACACTGAAGCTTTCTTT.